These 25 T cell receptor beta chains were sequenced from one sample in a study of cytomegalovirus exposure and HLA in healthy donors. 13 Jbeta primers and 60 Vbeta primers were used for the PCR. Sequenced by immunoSEQ multiplex PCR; TCRdb stores in-frame clones only, minus some. The table includes approximately 150,000 clones, around 80% detected once. Sequencing was carried out using PBMCs. The source of these receptors is a woman between 35 and 50 years old in good health and CMV-seropositive.

This clone has just a few counts. The J gene is TRBJ1-2, the V gene TRBV30, with 9 bases matching TRBD1. The CDR3 extends over 13 amino acids. Germline V gene data show CDR1 as GTSNPN and CDR2 as SVGIG (reference sequence). J was trimmed by 10 bases and V by 2 bases; bases with no gene match: 8. The CDR3 DNA reads as TGTGCCTGGAGTTTCCCGGACAGGGGATCCTACACCTTC. Its translation is CAWSFPDRGSYTF.

A single count supports this clone. This sequence joins TRBV7-2 and TRBJ2-1; D call uncertain. CDR1 is SGHTA, CDR2 FQGNSA, per germline. Trimming stripped 4 bases from V and 4 bases from J, with 8 bases between. The CDR3 totals 13 residues. For the CDR3, the DNA is TGTGCCAGCAGCTCCGTGCTATACAATGAGCAGTTCTTC. This gives the protein CASSSVLYNEQFF.

The chain has TRBV7-2 and TRBJ2-5; D may be TRBD2 (7 bases). This CDR3 is built from 15 residues. V gave up 1 base and J gave up 3 bases, with 12 bases separating them. Germline values: CDR1 SGHTA, CDR2 FQGNSA. In nucleotides, the CDR3 is TGTGCCAGCAGCTTAGTGGGAGGGGGGAAAGAGACCCAGTACTTC. It encodes CASSLVGGGKETQYF.

This chain uses TRBV9 with TRBJ2-7; tentatively, D is TRBD2 (5 bases). The CDR3 is 14 amino acids. V shed 6 bases and J shed 1 base, with 14 bases lying between them. From germline, CDR1 is SGDLS and CDR2 YYNGEE. The CDR3 bases are TGTGCCAGCAACCCCAGCGGTACTTCCTACGAGCAGTACTTC. It yields the protein CASNPSGTSYEQYF. The variable domain in full, with the rest retrieved from reference TRBV9 and TRBJ2-7, is DSGVTQTPKHLITATGQRVTLRCSPRSGDLSVYWYQQSLDQGLQFLIQYYNGEERAKGNILERFSAQQFPDLHSELNLSSLELGDSALYFCASNPSGTSYEQYFGPGTRLTVT.

This chain uses TRBV28 with TRBJ2-7, with TRBD2 matching over 11 bases. Germline V gene lookup returns CDR1 MDHEN and CDR2 SYDVKM. V was clipped by 6 bases and J by 2 bases; unmatched bases: 18. The CDR3 is 19 residues long. CDR3 sequence (DNA): TGTGCCAGCAGGACAGAACCAGCTTGGGGACTAGCGGTTGCCTACGAGCAGTACTTC. This codes for CASRTEPAWGLAVAYEQYF.

The chain links TRBV28 to TRBJ2-2, with D perhaps matching TRBD1 (5 bases). V lost 6 bases and J 5 bases, leaving 16 bases between the germline ends. Germline CDR1 and CDR2: MDHEN and SYDVKM. The CDR3 has 15 residues. This CDR3 reads CASRIGVLETGELFF. The CDR3 DNA follows: TGTGCCAGCAGGATAGGGGTTTTGGAGACCGGGGAGCTGTTTTTT.

This chain uses TRBV11-2 with TRBJ2-7; 7 bases agree with TRBD2. CDR3 length: 15 amino acids. With 8 bases clipped from V and 7 bases from J, the junction kept 17 bases outside the gene matches. Germline CDR1 SGHAT, CDR2 FQNNGV. Here the CDR3 reads CASSSRSGTSIEQYF. The CDR3, as DNA: TGTGCCAGCTCCTCGAGGAGCGGGACGTCGATTGAGCAGTACTTC.

This clone was seen a handful of times. The V call is TRBV19, the J call TRBJ1-6, with TRBD1 as a possible D gene (5 bases). This CDR3 has 17 amino acids. V was trimmed by 2 bases and J by 6 bases, leaving 17 bases between them. Germline CDR1 is LNHDA and CDR2 is SQIVND (reference sequence). CDR3 sequence reads: CASSIRGLQEFNSPLHF. As DNA, the CDR3 is TGTGCCAGTAGTATAAGGGGATTACAGGAGTTTAATTCACCCCTCCACTTT.

The chain uses TRBV6-5 and TRBJ1-5; D remains unclear. The CDR3 length is 14 residues. V lost 7 bases and J 0 bases, leaving 10 bases between the germline ends. The V gene's germline CDR1 is MNHEY and CDR2 SVGAGI. This CDR3 reads CASNPPGSNQPQHF. CDR3 nucleotide sequence: TGTGCCAGCAACCCGCCGGGTAGCAATCAGCCCCAGCATTTT.

This chain links TRBV5-8 with TRBJ1-5, with D uncertain. This CDR3 spans 18 amino acids. Trimming removed 0 bases from V and 0 bases from J, with 16 bases in between. Germline V gene data show CDR1 as SGHTS and CDR2 as YDEGEE. This chain's CDR3 is CASSLVGRSHHSNQPQHF. In nucleotides, the CDR3 is TGTGCCAGCAGCTTGGTTGGTCGGAGCCACCATAGCAATCAGCCCCAGCATTTT.

This chain uses TRBV5-4 with TRBJ2-1; 11 bases line up with TRBD2. CDR1 is SGHNT, CDR2 YYREEE, per germline (reference sequence). Losses at the gene ends were 6 bases for V and 2 bases for J; bases not matched to a gene: 4. The CDR3 covers 15 residues. CDR3 in amino acids: CASINSGGAYNEQFF. The CDR3 DNA reads TGTGCCAGCATCAATAGCGGGGGGGCCTACAATGAGCAGTTCTTC.

The J gene is TRBJ2-1, the V gene TRBV10-3; D gene unclear. In germline, CDR1 is ENHRY, CDR2 SYGVKD. There are 12 residues in the CDR3. V was clipped by 6 bases and J by 4 bases, with 7 bases between them. For the CDR3, the DNA is TGTGCCATCAGAAACGGGTACAATGAGCAGTTCTTC. Amino acid sequence: CAIRNGYNEQFF.

The V and J genes are TRBV18 and TRBJ1-1, with TRBD1 as a possible D gene (5 bases). From germline, CDR1 is KGHSH and CDR2 LQKENI. Between the trimmed V and J ends, which lost 5 bases and 4 bases, there was a span of 11 bases. The CDR3 is 13 amino acids. CDR3 region: CASSRGGVTEAFF. The CDR3 DNA follows: TGTGCCAGCTCAAGGGGAGGGGTCACTGAAGCTTTCTTT.

The chain recombines TRBV28 with TRBJ2-3, with D unclear. V was shortened by 5 bases and J by 3 bases, with 21 bases between the two germline ends. The CDR3 runs to 17 residues. Per germline, CDR1 MDHEN and CDR2 SYDVKM. For the CDR3, the DNA is TGTGCCAGCAGTCAACCGACGTCGATAGCCGTTACAGATACGCAGTATTTT. It codes for CASSQPTSIAVTDTQYF.

The chain has TRBV5-1 and TRBJ1-5; 9 bases align to TRBD1. The CDR3 covers 17 residues. Germline assignment: CDR1 SGHRS and CDR2 YFSETQ. Germline trimming cut 0 bases from V and 0 bases from J; bases unmatched to any gene: 4. This chain's CDR3 is CASSLGTGDSSNQPQHF. Written as DNA, the CDR3 is TGCGCCAGCAGCTTGGGGACAGGGGACTCTAGCAATCAGCCCCAGCATTTT.

V is TRBV6-4 and J is TRBJ1-1; perhaps TRBD1 as D (6 bases). Trimming pared 2 bases from V and 3 bases from J, leaving 7 bases between. The CDR3 spans 13 residues. Germline V CDR1 and CDR2: MRHNA, SNTAGT. CDR3 nucleotide sequence: TGTGCCAGCAGTGACGAGGGGGACACTGAAGCTTTCTTT. The encoded protein is CASSDEGDTEAFF.

The chain couples TRBV7-6 to TRBJ2-2; 8 positions agree with TRBD1. Trimming at V came to 0 bases and at J to 3 bases, leaving 12 bases not matched to a gene. CDR1 and CDR2 (germline): SGHVS, FNYEAQ. The CDR3 is 19 amino acids. The CDR3 DNA is TGTGCCAGCAGCTTAGCCGGACAGGGCGGAGAAGAGGACACCGGGGAGCTGTTTTTT. It specifies CASSLAGQGGEEDTGELFF.

The gene calls are TRBV10-3 and TRBJ1-1; unclear D gene. The germline V gene has CDR1 ENHRY and CDR2 SYGVKD. The CDR3 has 15 amino acids. V was trimmed by 0 bases and J by 4 bases, leaving 12 bases between them. In DNA form, the CDR3 reads TGTGCCATCAGTGAGTCTCCGGGATCCCTCACTGAAGCTTTCTTT. It encodes CAISESPGSLTEAFF.

This clone was seen just once. The genes are TRBV10-2 and TRBJ2-7, with a weak D call TRBD1 (5 bases). Germline assignment: CDR1 WSHSY and CDR2 SAAADI. Trimming shortened V by 0 bases and J by 5 bases, and 8 bases separated the two germline ends. This CDR3 has 13 residues. The DNA for the CDR3 is TGCGCCAGCAGTGAGTCCAGGGTGAACGAGCAGTACTTC. As protein: CASSESRVNEQYF.

The rearrangement links TRBV18 to TRBJ1-5; perhaps TRBD1 as D (6 bases). There are 17 residues in the CDR3. CDR1 is KGHSH, CDR2 LQKENI, per germline. V lost 3 bases to trimming and J lost 4 bases, with 19 bases between them. CDR3 sequence: CASSPGDNRERNQPQHF. In nucleotides, the CDR3 is TGTGCCAGCTCACCCGGGGATAACAGGGAGCGGAATCAGCCCCAGCATTTT. Combining the CDR3 with reference TRBV18 and TRBJ1-5 gives the whole variable domain NAGVMQNPRHLVRRRGQEARLRCSPMKGHSHVYWYRQLPEEGLKFMVYLQKENIIDESGMPKERFSAEFPKEGPSILRIQQVVRGDSAAYFCASSPGDNRERNQPQHFGDGTRLSIL.

V and J are TRBV9 and TRBJ2-5, with 8 bases identical to TRBD2. This CDR3 comprises 16 residues. V lost 0 bases and J lost 2; bases outside the gene matches: 6. The germline V gene encodes CDR1 SGDLS and CDR2 YYNGEE. The CDR3 loop is CASSVVELAGQETQYF. In DNA form, the CDR3 reads TGTGCCAGCAGCGTAGTGGAATTAGCGGGGCAAGAGACCCAGTACTTC.

The chain links TRBV30 to TRBJ2-1, with 8 bases identical to TRBD2. There are 14 residues in the CDR3. Germline V gene lookup returns CDR1 GTSNPN and CDR2 SVGIG (reference sequence). The trim removed 6 bases at V and 6 bases at J, leaving 10 bases unmatched. CDR3 loop: CACGRSGGRNEQFF. In DNA form, the CDR3 reads TGTGCCTGCGGCCGCAGCGGGGGCCGCAATGAGCAGTTCTTC. The full variable domain, with the rest looked up from reference TRBV30 and TRBJ2-1, is SQTIHQWPATLVQPVGSPLSLECTVEGTSNPNLYWYRQAAGRGLQLLFYSVGIGQISSEVPQNLSASRPQDRQFILSSKKLLLSDSGFYLCACGRSGGRNEQFFGPGTRLTVL.

V and J are TRBV23-1 and TRBJ2-1; 10 bases are shared with TRBD1. TRBV23-1 counts as an open reading frame of uncertain function. V shed 7 bases, J shed 8 bases, and the junction held 14 bases outside the gene matches. The CDR3 contains 16 residues. CDR3 sequence (DNA): TGCGCCAGCATTACTTCCGGGACAGGGGAAGTTTATGAGCAGTTCTTC. Translating it yields CASITSGTGEVYEQFF.

The chain couples TRBV27 to TRBJ2-3, with D tentatively TRBD2 (5 bases). Germline V CDR1 and CDR2: MNHEY, SMNVEV (reference sequence). Trimming took off 2 bases at V and 4 bases at J, with 7 bases between the two ends. This CDR3 is 13 amino acids long. This CDR3 reads CASSLAGSDTQYF. The CDR3 DNA follows: TGTGCCAGCAGTTTAGCGGGTTCAGATACGCAGTATTTT.

The chain is built from TRBV7-3 and TRBJ1-2, with 7 bases matching TRBD1. J lost 7 bases, V lost 4 bases, and 18 bases had no gene match. Germline lookup yields CDR1 SGHTA and CDR2 FQGTGA. This CDR3 contains 17 residues. CDR3 protein: CASSSTPGTANGAGYTF. The CDR3 bases are TGTGCCAGCAGCTCCACCCCCGGGACAGCTAACGGGGCTGGCTACACCTTC.